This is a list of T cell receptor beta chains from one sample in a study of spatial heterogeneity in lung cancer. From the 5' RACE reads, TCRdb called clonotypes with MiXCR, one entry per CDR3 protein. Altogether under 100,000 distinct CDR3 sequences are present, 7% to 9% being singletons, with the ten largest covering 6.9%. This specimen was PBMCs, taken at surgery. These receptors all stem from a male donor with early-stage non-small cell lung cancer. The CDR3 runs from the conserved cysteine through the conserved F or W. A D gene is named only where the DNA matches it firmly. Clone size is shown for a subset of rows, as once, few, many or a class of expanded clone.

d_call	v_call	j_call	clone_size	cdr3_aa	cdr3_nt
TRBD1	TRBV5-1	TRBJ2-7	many	CASSLAGQLPYEQYF	TGCGCCAGCAGCTTGGCGGGACAGCTACCCTACGAGCAGTACTTC
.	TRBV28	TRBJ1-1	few	CASSETVITEAFF	TGTGCCAGCAGTGAGACAGTCATCACTGAAGCTTTCTTT
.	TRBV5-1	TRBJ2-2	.	CASSLGDTGELFF	TGCGCCAGCAGCTTAGGGGACACCGGGGAGCTGTTTTTT
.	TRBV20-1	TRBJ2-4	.	CSAPLVSGNIQYF	TGCAGTGCCCCCCTCGTAAGCGGTAACATTCAGTACTTC
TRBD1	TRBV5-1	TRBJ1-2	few	CASSTGQGDGYTF	TGCGCCAGCAGCACTGGACAGGGGGATGGCTACACCTTC
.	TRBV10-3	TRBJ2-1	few	CAISRVQDINEQFF	TGTGCCATCTCGCGAGTCCAAGACATCAATGAGCAGTTCTTC
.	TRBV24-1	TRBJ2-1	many	CATSDPQARDYNEQFF	TGTGCCACCAGTGATCCCCAGGCTAGGGATTACAATGAGCAGTTCTTC
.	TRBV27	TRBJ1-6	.	CASSYEGTSNSPLHF	TGTGCCAGCAGTTATGAGGGGACCTCTAATTCACCCCTCCACTTT
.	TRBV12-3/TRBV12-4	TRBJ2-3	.	CASSFARADTQYF	TGTGCCAGCAGTTTTGCTCGGGCAGATACGCAGTATTTT
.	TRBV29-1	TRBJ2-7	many	CSQDSYEQYF	TGCAGCCAGGACAGCTACGAGCAGTACTTC
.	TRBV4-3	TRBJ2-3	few	CASSQRQTTDTQYF	TGCGCCAGCAGCCAAAGGCAGACCACAGATACGCAGTATTTT
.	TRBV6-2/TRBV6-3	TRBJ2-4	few	CASSPREDIQYF	TGTGCCAGCAGTCCCAGGGAGGACATTCAGTACTTC
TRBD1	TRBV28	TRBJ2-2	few	CASPPSETGGSGELFF	TGTGCCAGCCCCCCTTCCGAGACAGGGGGCTCCGGGGAGCTGTTTTTT
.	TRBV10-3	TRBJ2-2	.	CAIRRQDTGELFF	TGTGCCATCAGGAGACAAGACACCGGGGAGCTGTTTTTT
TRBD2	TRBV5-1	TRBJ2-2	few	CASSLPSGLAAGELFF	TGCGCCAGCAGCTTGCCCTCGGGACTAGCGGCCGGGGAGCTGTTTTTT
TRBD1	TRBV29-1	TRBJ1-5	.	CSVHRTGKTSNQPQHF	TGCAGCGTTCACAGGACAGGGAAAACAAGCAATCAGCCCCAGCATTTT
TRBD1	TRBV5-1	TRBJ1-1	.	CASTLQGVNTEAFF	TGCGCCAGCACCTTACAGGGGGTGAACACTGAAGCTTTCTTT
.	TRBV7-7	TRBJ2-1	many	CASSLHGTGEQFF	TGTGCCAGCAGCTTACACGGAACTGGGGAGCAGTTCTTC
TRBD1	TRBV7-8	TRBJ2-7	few	CASSPRTGEVTYEQYF	TGTGCCAGCAGCCCGAGGACAGGGGAGGTAACCTACGAGCAGTACTTC
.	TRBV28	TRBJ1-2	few	CASEGSRGYGYTF	TGTGCCAGCGAGGGCAGTAGGGGCTATGGCTACACCTTC
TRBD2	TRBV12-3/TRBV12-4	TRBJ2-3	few	CASSLLSGGGTDTQYF	TGTGCCAGCAGTTTACTCAGCGGGGGAGGCACAGATACGCAGTATTTT
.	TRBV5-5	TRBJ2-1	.	CASSTRPSKDEQFF	TGTGCCAGCAGCACCCGGCCTAGCAAGGATGAGCAGTTCTTC
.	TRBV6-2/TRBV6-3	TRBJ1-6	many	CASSSRALRGYNSPLHF	TGTGCCAGCAGCTCTCGGGCCCTCCGGGGTTATAATTCACCCCTCCACTTT
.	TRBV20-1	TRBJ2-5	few	CSAIEVGETQYF	TGCAGTGCTATTGAGGTGGGGGAGACCCAGTACTTC
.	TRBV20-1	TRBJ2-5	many	CSARAPSQETQYF	TGCAGTGCTAGAGCTCCATCCCAAGAGACCCAGTACTTC
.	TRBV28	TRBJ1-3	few	CASSLQGVGRNTIYF	TGTGCCAGCAGTTTACAGGGAGTCGGGCGAAACACCATATATTTT
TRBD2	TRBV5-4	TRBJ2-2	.	CASSPGGGLTGELFF	TGTGCCAGCTCTCCGGGAGGGGGGCTCACCGGGGAGCTGTTTTTT
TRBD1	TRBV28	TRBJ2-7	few	CASSSGTGIGEQYF	TGTGCCAGCAGCTCCGGGACAGGGATCGGAGAGCAGTACTTC
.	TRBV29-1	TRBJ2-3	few	CSALTGSGTDTQYF	TGCAGCGCCCTGACGGGTAGCGGCACAGATACGCAGTATTTT
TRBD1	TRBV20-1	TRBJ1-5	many	CSVQGWGQPQHF	TGCAGTGTACAGGGGTGGGGTCAGCCCCAGCATTTT
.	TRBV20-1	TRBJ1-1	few	CSASDVEAFF	TGCAGTGCTAGTGACGTTGAAGCTTTCTTT
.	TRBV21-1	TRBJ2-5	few	CASSKGSKTQETQYF	TGTGCCAGCAGCAAGGGGTCGAAAACGCAAGAGACCCAGTACTTC
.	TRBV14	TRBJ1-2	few	CASSQDLVYGYTF	TGTGCCAGCAGCCAAGATTTGGTCTATGGCTACACCTTC
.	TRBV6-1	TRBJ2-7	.	CASNGGASYEQYF	TGTGCCAGCAATGGGGGGGCTTCCTACGAGCAGTACTTC
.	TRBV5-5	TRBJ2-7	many	CASSQARGAAYEQYF	TGTGCCAGCAGCCAGGCTCGGGGGGCAGCCTACGAGCAGTACTTC
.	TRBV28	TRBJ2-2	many	CASSRLHGELFF	TGTGCCAGCAGTCGACTACACGGGGAGCTGTTTTTT
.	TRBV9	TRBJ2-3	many	CASSVGTPDFGTQYF	TGTGCCAGCAGCGTAGGGACACCCGATTTTGGCACGCAGTATTTT
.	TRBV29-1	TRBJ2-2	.	CSVEGARYGELFF	TGCAGCGTTGAAGGGGCGAGGTACGGGGAGCTGTTTTTT
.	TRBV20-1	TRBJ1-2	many	CSARREYKGGYTF	TGCAGTGCTAGGAGGGAATACAAGGGAGGCTACACCTTC
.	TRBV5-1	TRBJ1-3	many	CASSLEGIGLSGNTIYF	TGCGCCAGCAGCTTGGAGGGAATTGGCCTCTCTGGAAACACCATATATTTT
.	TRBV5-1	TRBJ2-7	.	CASSLAAGQSFVQYF	TGCGCCAGCAGCTTGGCCGCTGGGCAGTCCTTTGTGCAGTACTTC
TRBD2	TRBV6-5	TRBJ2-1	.	CASSASGGLQEQFF	TGTGCCAGCAGTGCTAGCGGGGGCCTTCAGGAGCAGTTCTTC
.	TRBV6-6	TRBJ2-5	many	CASSKQETQYF	TGTGCCAGCAGTAAACAAGAGACCCAGTACTTC
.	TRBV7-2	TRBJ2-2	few	CASSPRTTGELFF	TGTGCCAGCAGCCCCCGTACCACCGGGGAGCTGTTTTTT
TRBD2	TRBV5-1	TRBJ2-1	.	CASSPVPGGFGEQFF	TGCGCCAGCAGCCCCGTGCCCGGGGGGTTCGGTGAGCAGTTCTTC
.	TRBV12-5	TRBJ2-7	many	CASGWGYEQYF	TGTGCTAGTGGTTGGGGCTACGAGCAGTACTTC
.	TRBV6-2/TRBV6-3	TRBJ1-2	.	CASSQGFYGYTF	TGTGCCAGCAGTCAAGGGTTCTATGGCTACACCTTC
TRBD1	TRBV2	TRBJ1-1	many	CASSEALQGETEAFF	TGTGCCAGCAGTGAAGCGCTTCAGGGGGAAACTGAAGCTTTCTTT
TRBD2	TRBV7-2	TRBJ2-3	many	CASSLGQRGAADTQYF	TGTGCCAGCAGCTTAGGCCAGCGGGGCGCAGCTGATACGCAGTATTTT
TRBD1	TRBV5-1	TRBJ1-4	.	CASSRGQGGEKLFF	TGCGCCAGCAGCCGCGGACAGGGAGGGGAAAAACTGTTTTTT
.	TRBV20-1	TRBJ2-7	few	CSARWNGHGNSYEQYF	TGCAGTGCTAGGTGGAACGGACATGGGAACTCCTACGAGCAGTACTTC
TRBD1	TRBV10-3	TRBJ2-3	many	CAIRSGDSYTDTQYF	TGTGCCATCAGGTCTGGGGACAGCTACACAGATACGCAGTATTTT